The 9 T cell receptor beta chains in this list originate from one sample, sequenced in a study of CXCR3 chemokines and chemotherapy response in bladder cancer. TCRdb redid the calling of the PCR reads with MiXCR, one entry per CDR3 protein. This repertoire shows approximately 13,000 distinct CDR3 sequences, approximately 13% found once; its top ten account for about 25%. Collection of the sample occurred from a patient whose treatment included neoadjuvant chemotherapy. These receptors all come from a human donor with bladder cancer that did not respond to neoadjuvant chemotherapy.

This clonotype has only one observation. A read error is the likely source, as a far larger clone sits one nucleotide away. In DNA, the CDR3 is TGTGCCAGCAGCTTGGGGGACAGGGAATACAATGATCAGTTCTTC. Its translation: CASSLGDREYNDQFF. This chain joins TRBV11-1 and TRBJ2-1; TRBD1 agrees at 9 bases. The CDR3 extends over 15 amino acids. Germline CDR1 and CDR2: SGHAT and FQDESV (reference sequence).

This clonotype was counted at least ten times. The chain combines TRBV27 with TRBJ2-5; 8 nucleotides match TRBD1. The J segment lost 7 bases and the V segment lost 5 bases, leaving 9 bases of the junction unmatched. The CDR3 is 14 amino acids. Looked up from germline, CDR1 is MNHEY and CDR2 is SMNVEV (reference sequence). The CDR3 sequence is CASSVTGVGVTQYF. The CDR3 DNA reads TGTGCCAGCAGTGTGACAGGGGTCGGCGTGACCCAGTACTTC.

This clonotype was counted ten times or more. This chain links TRBV6-1 with TRBJ1-3; D not resolved. CDR1 is MNHNS, CDR2 SASEGT, per germline. V was shortened by 5 bases and J by 1 base, with 15 bases between the two germline ends. CDR3 length equals 16 residues. The CDR3 region is CASSKERAPSGNTIYF. The CDR3 region has the DNA TGTGCCAGCAGTAAGGAGAGGGCGCCTTCTGGAAACACCATATATTTT.

At least ten counts were recorded for this clonotype. This sequence joins TRBV10-3 and TRBJ1-5; no firm D call. CDR1 and CDR2 from the germline V gene are ENHRY and SYGVKD. V shed 2 bases and J shed 7 bases, with 6 bases lying between them. This CDR3 is built from 12 residues. For the CDR3, the DNA is TGTGCCATCAGTGAGACAGACCAGCCCCAGCATTTT. Its protein product is CAISETDQPQHF.

There are many counts of this clonotype. The chain has TRBV7-2 and TRBJ2-5; D is ambiguous. From germline, CDR1 is SGHTA and CDR2 FQGNSA. Trimming shortened V by 0 bases and J by 4 bases, and 3 bases separated the two germline ends. CDR3 length equals 12 residues. CDR3 loop: CASSLARETQYF. The CDR3 DNA is TGTGCCAGCAGCTTAGCGAGAGAGACCCAGTACTTC. The full variable domain, completed using reference TRBV7-2 and TRBJ2-5, is GAGVSQSPSNKVTEKGKDVELRCDPISGHTALYWYRQSLGQGLEFLIYFQGNSAPDKSGLPSDRFSAERTGGSVSTLTIQRTQQEDSAVYLCASSLARETQYFGPGTRLLVL.

This clonotype is labeled medium-sized. The chain has TRBV19 and TRBJ1-6; the D is unclear. V gave up 5 bases and J gave up 7 bases, with 15 bases separating them. Germline values: CDR1 LNHDA, CDR2 SQIVND (reference sequence). The CDR3 extends over 15 amino acids. CDR3 sequence: CASSPLVSGNSPLHF. For the CDR3, the DNA is TGTGCCAGTAGTCCCCTAGTATCCGGCAATTCACCCCTCCACTTT.

This clonotype has at least ten counts. The chain employs TRBV7-9 and TRBJ2-2; D uncertain. With 1 base removed from V and 1 base from J, the gap between germline ends came to 4 bases. Germline loops: CDR1 SEHNR, CDR2 FQNEAQ (reference sequence). The CDR3 is 14 amino acids. The CDR3 here is CASSLDWNTGELFF. CDR3 bases: TGTGCCAGCAGCTTAGACTGGAACACCGGGGAGCTGTTTTTT.

This clonotype was seen repeatedly, ten times or more. The chain has TRBV6-2 or TRBV6-3 and TRBJ2-7; D call uncertain. The CDR3 contains 18 residues. V gave up 0 bases and J gave up 3 bases, with 21 bases separating them. Germline V gene sequence: CDR1 MNHEY, CDR2 SVGEGT. The CDR3 nucleotides are TGTGCCAGCAGTTACTCGATTGGAAAGGGATCCTCATACTACGAGCAGTACTTC. It encodes CASSYSIGKGSSYYEQYF.

This clonotype was observed many times. The gene calls are TRBV6-5 and TRBJ1-1; D gene unclear. The CDR3 is made up of 17 amino acids. Germline CDR1 is MNHEY and CDR2 is SVGAGI. The germline V and J ends were trimmed by 0 bases and 2 bases, with 16 bases remaining between them. The CDR3 bases are TGTGCCAGCAGTTACTCGGTTCCTGGAGCCCCCAACACTGAAGCTTTCTTT. It translates to CASSYSVPGAPNTEAFF.